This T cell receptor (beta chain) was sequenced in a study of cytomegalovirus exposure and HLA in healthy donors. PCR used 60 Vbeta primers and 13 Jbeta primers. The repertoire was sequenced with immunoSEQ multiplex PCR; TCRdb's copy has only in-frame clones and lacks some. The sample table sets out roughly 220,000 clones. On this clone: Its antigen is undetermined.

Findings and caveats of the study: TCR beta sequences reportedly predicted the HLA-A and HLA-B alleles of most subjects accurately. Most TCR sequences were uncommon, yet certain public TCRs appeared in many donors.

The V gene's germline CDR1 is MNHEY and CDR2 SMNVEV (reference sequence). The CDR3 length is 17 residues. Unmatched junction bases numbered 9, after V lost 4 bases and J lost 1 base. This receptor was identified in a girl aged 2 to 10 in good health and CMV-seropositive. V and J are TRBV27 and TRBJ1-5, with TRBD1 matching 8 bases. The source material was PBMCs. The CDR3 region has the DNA TGTGCCAGCAGTTCTAGAGGACAGGGTCGGAGCAATCAGCCCCAGCATTTT. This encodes CASSSRGQGRSNQPQHF.